This is a list of T cell receptor beta chains from one sample in a study of technical replicates of blood from a handful of donors. TCRdb's table, derived via immunoSEQ multiplex PCR, lists solely in-frame clones and lacks some. Here the sample spans roughly 79,000 clones, roughly four fifths being singletons. The sample consisted of PBMCs. All receptors come from a human donor in good health. Some clones in this sample may be carry-over from other donors' samples. CDR3s include the opening cysteine and the closing phenylalanine or tryptophan. A D gene is named only where the DNA matches it firmly. A row's size may be missing; if present it is once, few, many or a size class.

clone_size: .
d_call: .
j_call: TRBJ2-7
v_call: TRBV2
cdr3_aa: CASSVRRTSDEEQYF
cdr3_nt: TGTGCCAGCAGTGTCAGACGGACTTCCGACGAGGAGCAGTACTTC

clone_size: .
d_call: TRBD1
j_call: TRBJ2-2
v_call: TRBV4-3
cdr3_aa: CASSDGTVNTGELFF
cdr3_nt: TGCGCCAGCAGCGACGGGACAGTCAACACCGGGGAGCTGTTTTTT

clone_size: .
d_call: TRBD1
j_call: TRBJ1-4
v_call: TRBV7-9
cdr3_aa: CASSLAQGDEKLFF
cdr3_nt: TGTGCCAGCAGCTTGGCGCAGGGGGATGAAAAACTGTTTTTT

clone_size: .
d_call: .
j_call: TRBJ2-1
v_call: TRBV25-1
cdr3_aa: CASSPTVGGAYNNEQFF
cdr3_nt: TGTGCCAGCAGTCCCACGGTGGGGGGGGCCTATAACAATGAGCAGTTCTTC

clone_size: once
d_call: TRBD1
j_call: TRBJ1-5
v_call: TRBV2
cdr3_aa: CASSSTGMVQPQHF
cdr3_nt: TGTGCCAGCAGCTCGACAGGGATGGTCCAGCCCCAGCATTTT

clone_size: .
d_call: TRBD1
j_call: TRBJ1-3
v_call: TRBV30
cdr3_aa: CAWRRDRGVDTIYF
cdr3_nt: TGTGCCTGGAGACGGGACAGGGGTGTAGACACCATATATTTT

clone_size: .
d_call: .
j_call: TRBJ2-1
v_call: TRBV4-1
cdr3_aa: CASSQPRESSYNEQFF
cdr3_nt: TGCGCCAGCAGCCAACCACGAGAGAGCTCCTACAATGAGCAGTTCTTC

clone_size: .
d_call: .
j_call: TRBJ1-4
v_call: TRBV5-4
cdr3_aa: CASSPSTNEKLFF
cdr3_nt: TGTGCCAGCAGCCCCTCAACAAATGAAAAACTGTTTTTT

clone_size: .
d_call: TRBD2
j_call: TRBJ2-3
v_call: TRBV4-1
cdr3_aa: CASSPRASGRISTDTQYF
cdr3_nt: TGCGCCAGCAGCCCCCGGGCTAGCGGGAGGATTAGCACAGATACGCAGTATTTT

clone_size: once
d_call: TRBD2
j_call: TRBJ2-3
v_call: TRBV18
cdr3_aa: CASSRTSSTDTQYF
cdr3_nt: TGTGCCAGCTCACGGACTAGTTCCACAGATACGCAGTATTTT

clone_size: .
d_call: .
j_call: TRBJ2-5
v_call: TRBV9
cdr3_aa: CASSAYFGPQETQYF
cdr3_nt: TGTGCCAGCAGCGCCTATTTTGGGCCACAAGAGACCCAGTACTTC

clone_size: few
d_call: TRBD1
j_call: TRBJ1-4
v_call: TRBV30
cdr3_aa: CAWGTATNEKLFF
cdr3_nt: TGTGCCTGGGGGACAGCAACTAATGAAAAACTGTTTTTT

clone_size: few
d_call: TRBD1
j_call: TRBJ1-1
v_call: TRBV6-5
cdr3_aa: CASSSDRGLAFF
cdr3_nt: TGTGCCAGCAGTTCCGACAGGGGATTAGCTTTCTTT

clone_size: .
d_call: .
j_call: TRBJ2-5
v_call: TRBV5-4
cdr3_aa: CASSLVGGARETQYF
cdr3_nt: TGTGCCAGCAGCTTGGTAGGCGGGGCTCGGGAGACCCAGTACTTC

clone_size: .
d_call: .
j_call: TRBJ1-1
v_call: TRBV6-5
cdr3_aa: CASSYRGGKAFF
cdr3_nt: TGTGCCAGCAGTTACCGGGGAGGGAAAGCTTTCTTT

clone_size: once
d_call: TRBD1
j_call: TRBJ2-1
v_call: TRBV10-3
cdr3_aa: CAISEETGFSYNEQFF
cdr3_nt: TGTGCCATCAGTGAGGAGACAGGGTTCTCCTACAATGAGCAGTTCTTC

clone_size: few
d_call: TRBD1
j_call: TRBJ1-5
v_call: TRBV19
cdr3_aa: CASSSGGHQPQHF
cdr3_nt: TGTGCCAGTAGTTCAGGGGGCCATCAGCCCCAGCATTTT

clone_size: .
d_call: .
j_call: TRBJ2-4
v_call: TRBV7-2
cdr3_aa: CASSSSRGFESKNIQYF
cdr3_nt: TGTGCCAGCAGCTCGTCACGGGGGTTTGAATCCAAAAACATTCAGTACTTC

clone_size: .
d_call: .
j_call: TRBJ1-1
v_call: TRBV9
cdr3_aa: CASSVGGFTEAFF
cdr3_nt: TGTGCCAGCAGCGTAGGAGGTTTTACTGAAGCTTTCTTT

clone_size: .
d_call: TRBD1
j_call: TRBJ1-5
v_call: TRBV4-3
cdr3_aa: CASSQEYRGSNQPQHF
cdr3_nt: TGCGCCAGCAGCCAAGAGTACAGGGGTAGCAATCAGCCCCAGCATTTT

clone_size: .
d_call: .
j_call: TRBJ2-2
v_call: TRBV7-9
cdr3_aa: CASSLTQAPLTGELFF
cdr3_nt: TGTGCCAGCAGCCTGACCCAGGCGCCTCTGACCGGGGAGCTGTTTTTT

clone_size: .
d_call: TRBD2
j_call: TRBJ2-1
v_call: TRBV7-2
cdr3_aa: CASSLGTSEFRQFF
cdr3_nt: TGTGCCAGCAGCTTAGGGACTAGCGAATTTCGGCAGTTCTTC

clone_size: .
d_call: .
j_call: TRBJ2-7
v_call: TRBV2
cdr3_aa: CASSEDTSYEQYF
cdr3_nt: TGTGCCAGCAGTGAAGACACCTCCTACGAGCAGTACTTC

clone_size: once
d_call: TRBD2
j_call: TRBJ2-2
v_call: TRBV7-2
cdr3_aa: CASSLYPSGRTNTGELFF
cdr3_nt: TGTGCCAGCAGCTTATATCCTAGCGGGAGAACAAACACCGGGGAGCTGTTTTTT

clone_size: .
d_call: TRBD2
j_call: TRBJ2-3
v_call: TRBV12-5
cdr3_aa: CASGLATGGSTDTQYF
cdr3_nt: TGTGCTAGTGGTTTGGCGACGGGGGGAAGCACAGATACGCAGTATTTT

clone_size: .
d_call: .
j_call: TRBJ2-5
v_call: TRBV29-1
cdr3_aa: CSVEVGGGRRETQYF
cdr3_nt: TGCAGCGTTGAAGTCGGGGGAGGTAGGAGAGAGACCCAGTACTTC

clone_size: .
d_call: .
j_call: TRBJ1-2
v_call: TRBV14
cdr3_aa: CASSQEVRSPNGYTF
cdr3_nt: TGTGCCAGCAGCCAAGAAGTGCGGTCCCCAAATGGCTACACCTTC

clone_size: .
d_call: .
j_call: TRBJ1-2
v_call: TRBV4-3
cdr3_aa: CASSQEGQGSVYGYTF
cdr3_nt: TGCGCCAGCAGCCAAGAGGGTCAGGGGAGTGTTTATGGCTACACCTTC

clone_size: .
d_call: .
j_call: TRBJ1-6
v_call: TRBV5-1
cdr3_aa: CASSDAGNSPLHF
cdr3_nt: TGCGCCAGCAGCGACGCAGGGAATTCACCCCTCCACTTT

clone_size: .
d_call: .
j_call: TRBJ1-1
v_call: TRBV13
cdr3_aa: CASSREGRNTEAFF
cdr3_nt: TGTGCCAGCAGCCGGGAGGGCCGGAACACTGAAGCTTTCTTT

clone_size: .
d_call: .
j_call: TRBJ2-5
v_call: TRBV5-5
cdr3_aa: CASRNRVSQETQYF
cdr3_nt: TGTGCCAGCCGTAACAGGGTGAGCCAAGAGACCCAGTACTTC

clone_size: .
d_call: TRBD1
j_call: TRBJ2-7
v_call: TRBV7-8
cdr3_aa: CASSQRDRGYEQYF
cdr3_nt: TGTGCCAGCAGCCAACGGGACAGGGGGTACGAGCAGTACTTC

clone_size: many
d_call: TRBD2
j_call: TRBJ2-3
v_call: TRBV6-4
cdr3_aa: CASSDVAGGGKDTQYF
cdr3_nt: TGTGCCAGCAGTGACGTAGCGGGGGGAGGTAAAGATACGCAGTATTTT

clone_size: .
d_call: .
j_call: TRBJ1-2
v_call: TRBV7-9
cdr3_aa: CASSPPPGGSAISYGYTF
cdr3_nt: TGTGCCAGCAGCCCTCCCCCGGGGGGTTCAGCGATTAGCTATGGCTACACCTTC

clone_size: .
d_call: .
j_call: TRBJ2-7
v_call: TRBV6-6
cdr3_aa: CASSYTPGSYEQYF
cdr3_nt: TGTGCCAGCAGTTACACCCCAGGGTCCTACGAGCAGTACTTC

clone_size: .
d_call: TRBD1
j_call: TRBJ2-5
v_call: TRBV5-1
cdr3_aa: CASSPGSTGGKETQYF
cdr3_nt: TGCGCCAGCAGTCCTGGGTCAACAGGGGGCAAAGAGACCCAGTACTTC

clone_size: few
d_call: .
j_call: TRBJ2-2
v_call: TRBV28
cdr3_aa: CASSGPNRNTGELFF
cdr3_nt: TGTGCCAGCAGTGGGCCTAATAGGAACACCGGGGAGCTGTTTTTT

clone_size: .
d_call: .
j_call: TRBJ1-2
v_call: TRBV7-9
cdr3_aa: CASSLATGFYGYTF
cdr3_nt: TGTGCCAGCAGCTTAGCGACAGGTTTCTATGGCTACACCTTC

clone_size: .
d_call: .
j_call: TRBJ1-1
v_call: TRBV18
cdr3_aa: CASSKQGTSNGEAFF
cdr3_nt: TGTGCCAGCTCAAAACAGGGCACGTCCAACGGTGAAGCTTTCTTT

clone_size: .
d_call: .
j_call: TRBJ1-2
v_call: TRBV6-6
cdr3_aa: CASRTGAYGYTF
cdr3_nt: TGTGCCAGCAGGACAGGCGCCTATGGCTACACCTTC

clone_size: once
d_call: TRBD1
j_call: TRBJ2-2
v_call: TRBV4-1
cdr3_aa: CASSQRQGKNTGELFF
cdr3_nt: TGCGCCAGCAGCCAGAGACAGGGAAAGAACACCGGGGAGCTGTTTTTT

clone_size: .
d_call: .
j_call: TRBJ2-7
v_call: TRBV10-1
cdr3_aa: CARSGGTYEQYF
cdr3_nt: TGCGCCAGATCAGGAGGCACCTACGAGCAGTACTTC

clone_size: .
d_call: TRBD1
j_call: TRBJ1-1
v_call: TRBV6-1
cdr3_aa: CASSESTGGGTEAFF
cdr3_nt: TGTGCCAGCAGTGAATCGACAGGGGGCGGCACTGAAGCTTTCTTT

clone_size: .
d_call: TRBD2
j_call: TRBJ2-1
v_call: TRBV5-6
cdr3_aa: CASSSSGSMHEQFF
cdr3_nt: TGTGCCAGCAGCTCTAGCGGGAGTATGCATGAGCAGTTCTTC

clone_size: .
d_call: TRBD1
j_call: TRBJ2-1
v_call: TRBV4-1
cdr3_aa: CASSPGTEIGEQFF
cdr3_nt: TGCGCCAGCAGTCCCGGGACAGAAATCGGTGAGCAGTTCTTC

clone_size: .
d_call: TRBD2
j_call: TRBJ2-1
v_call: TRBV4-1
cdr3_aa: CASSLLPGGNSYNEQFF
cdr3_nt: TGCGCCAGCAGCCTCCTCCCCGGGGGGAACTCCTACAATGAGCAGTTCTTC

clone_size: .
d_call: TRBD2
j_call: TRBJ2-7
v_call: TRBV4-1
cdr3_aa: CASSQDQRGALGQYF
cdr3_nt: TGCGCCAGCAGCCAAGACCAGCGGGGGGCCCTGGGGCAGTACTTC

clone_size: .
d_call: .
j_call: TRBJ2-1
v_call: TRBV9
cdr3_aa: CASSTRGSNNEQFF
cdr3_nt: TGTGCCAGCAGCACCAGGGGCAGTAACAATGAGCAGTTCTTC

clone_size: .
d_call: .
j_call: TRBJ2-5
v_call: TRBV30
cdr3_aa: CAWSVQYQETQYF
cdr3_nt: TGTGCCTGGAGTGTGCAGTACCAAGAGACCCAGTACTTC